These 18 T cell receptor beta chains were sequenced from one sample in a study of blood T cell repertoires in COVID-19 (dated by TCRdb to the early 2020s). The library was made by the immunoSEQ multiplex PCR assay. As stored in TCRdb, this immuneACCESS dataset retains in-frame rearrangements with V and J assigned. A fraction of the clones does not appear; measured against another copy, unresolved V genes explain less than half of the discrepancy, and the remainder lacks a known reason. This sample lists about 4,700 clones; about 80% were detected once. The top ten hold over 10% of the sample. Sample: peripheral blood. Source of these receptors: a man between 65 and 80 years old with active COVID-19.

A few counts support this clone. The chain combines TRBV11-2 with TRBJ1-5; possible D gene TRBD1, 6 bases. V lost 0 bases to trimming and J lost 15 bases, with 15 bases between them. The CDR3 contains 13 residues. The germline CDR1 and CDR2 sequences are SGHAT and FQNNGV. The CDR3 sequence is CASSLDRDKAPHF. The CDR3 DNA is TGTGCCAGCAGCTTAGATAGGGACAAGGCACCGCATTTT.

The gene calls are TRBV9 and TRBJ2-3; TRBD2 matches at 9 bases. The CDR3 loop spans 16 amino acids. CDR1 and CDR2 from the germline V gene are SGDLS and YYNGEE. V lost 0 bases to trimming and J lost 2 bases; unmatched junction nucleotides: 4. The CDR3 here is CASSVGAGGPTDTQYF. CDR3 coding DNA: TGTGCCAGCAGCGTAGGGGCGGGGGGGCCCACAGATACGCAGTATTTT.

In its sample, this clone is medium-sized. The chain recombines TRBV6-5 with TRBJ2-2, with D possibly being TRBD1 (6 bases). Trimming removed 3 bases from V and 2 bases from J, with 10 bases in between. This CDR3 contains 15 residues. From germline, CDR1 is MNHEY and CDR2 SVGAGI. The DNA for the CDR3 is TGTGCCAGCAGTTATAGGGACATTAACACCGGGGAGCTGTTTTTT. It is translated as CASSYRDINTGELFF.

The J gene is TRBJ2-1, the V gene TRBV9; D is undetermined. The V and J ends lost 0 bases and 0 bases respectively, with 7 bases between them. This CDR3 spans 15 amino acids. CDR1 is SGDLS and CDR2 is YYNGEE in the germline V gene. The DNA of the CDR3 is TGTGCCAGCAGCGTAGGGGCGCCCTCCTACAATGAGCAGTTCTTC. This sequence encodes CASSVGAPSYNEQFF.

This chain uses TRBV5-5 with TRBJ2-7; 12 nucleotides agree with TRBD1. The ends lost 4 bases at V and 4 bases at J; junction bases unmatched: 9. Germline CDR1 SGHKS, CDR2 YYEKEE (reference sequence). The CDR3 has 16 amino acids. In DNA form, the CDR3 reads TGTGCCAGCAGCAAATCCGGGACAGGGGGCCAATACGAGCAGTACTTC. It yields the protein CASSKSGTGGQYEQYF.

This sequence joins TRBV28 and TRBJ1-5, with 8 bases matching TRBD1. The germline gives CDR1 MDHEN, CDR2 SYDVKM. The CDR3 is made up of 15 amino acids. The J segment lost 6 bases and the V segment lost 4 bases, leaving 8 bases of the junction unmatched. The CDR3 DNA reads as TGTGCCAGCAGTTCCCCAGGGGGCTTGGGTCAGCCCCAGCATTTT. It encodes CASSSPGGLGQPQHF.

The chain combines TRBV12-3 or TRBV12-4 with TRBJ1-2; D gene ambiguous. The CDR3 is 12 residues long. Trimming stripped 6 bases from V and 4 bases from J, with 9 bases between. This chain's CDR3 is CASSPGLYGYTF. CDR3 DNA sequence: TGTGCCAGCAGCCCCGGACTCTATGGCTACACCTTC.

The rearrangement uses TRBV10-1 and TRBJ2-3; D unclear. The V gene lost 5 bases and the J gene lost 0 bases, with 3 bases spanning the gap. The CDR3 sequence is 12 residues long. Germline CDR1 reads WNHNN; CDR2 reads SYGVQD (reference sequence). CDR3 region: CASSYSTDTQYF. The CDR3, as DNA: TGCGCCAGCAGTTATAGCACAGATACGCAGTATTTT.

The CDR3 is CASSLDWQGAGQPQHF. In nucleotides, the CDR3 is TGTGCCAGCAGCTTGGATTGGCAGGGGGCCGGTCAGCCCCAGCATTTT. The chain has TRBV5-5 and TRBJ1-5; 8 bases are a match to TRBD1. After removal of 0 bases from V and 6 bases from J, the junction contained 8 bases not matched to a gene. Per germline, CDR1 SGHKS and CDR2 YYEKEE (reference sequence). The CDR3 runs to 16 residues.

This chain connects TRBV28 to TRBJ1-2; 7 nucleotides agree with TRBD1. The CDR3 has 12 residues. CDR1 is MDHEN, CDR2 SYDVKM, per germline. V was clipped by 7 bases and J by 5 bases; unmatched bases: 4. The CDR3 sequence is CASMKGAYGYTF. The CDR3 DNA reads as TGTGCCAGCATGAAGGGGGCTTATGGCTACACCTTC.

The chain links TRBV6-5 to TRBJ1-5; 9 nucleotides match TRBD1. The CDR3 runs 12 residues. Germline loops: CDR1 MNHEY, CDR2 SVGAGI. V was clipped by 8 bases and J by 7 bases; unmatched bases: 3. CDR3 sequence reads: CASDRGSQPQHF. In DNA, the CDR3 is TGTGCCAGCGACAGGGGGAGCCAGCCCCAGCATTTT.

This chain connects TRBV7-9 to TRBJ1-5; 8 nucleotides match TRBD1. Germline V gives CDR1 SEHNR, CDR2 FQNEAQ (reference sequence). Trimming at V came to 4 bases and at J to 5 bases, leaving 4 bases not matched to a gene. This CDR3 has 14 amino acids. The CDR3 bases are TGTGCCAGCAGCTCGCCAGGGGGCCATCAGCCCCAGCATTTT. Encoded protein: CASSSPGGHQPQHF.

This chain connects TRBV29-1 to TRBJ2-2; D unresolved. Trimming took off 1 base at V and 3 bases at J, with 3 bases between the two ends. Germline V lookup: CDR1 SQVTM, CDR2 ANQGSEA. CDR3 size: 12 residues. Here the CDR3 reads CSVEVDTGELFF. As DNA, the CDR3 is TGCAGCGTTGAAGTAGACACCGGGGAGCTGTTTTTT.

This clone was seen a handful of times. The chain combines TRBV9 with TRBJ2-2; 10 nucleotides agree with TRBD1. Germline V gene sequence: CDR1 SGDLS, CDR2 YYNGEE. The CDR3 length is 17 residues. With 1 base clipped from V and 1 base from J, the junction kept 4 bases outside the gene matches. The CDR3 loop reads CASSVTRDRGNTGELFF. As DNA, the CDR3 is TGTGCCAGCAGCGTAACCCGGGACAGGGGGAACACCGGGGAGCTGTTTTTT.

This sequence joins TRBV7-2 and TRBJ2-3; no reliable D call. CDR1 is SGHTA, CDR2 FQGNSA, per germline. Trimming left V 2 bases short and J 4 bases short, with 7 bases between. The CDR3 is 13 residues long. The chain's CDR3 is CASSLYGADTQYF. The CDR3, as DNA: TGTGCCAGCAGCTTATACGGAGCAGATACGCAGTATTTT.

CDR3 sequence (DNA): TGTGCCAGCAGCGAGAACAGGGATGGGGAGACCCAGTACTTC. It translates to CASSENRDGETQYF. The chain links TRBV7-2 to TRBJ2-5, with TRBD1 as a possible D gene (6 bases). The CDR3 contains 14 residues. CDR1 SGHTA and CDR2 FQGNSA come from the germline V gene. V gave up 5 bases and J gave up 5 bases, with 15 bases separating them.

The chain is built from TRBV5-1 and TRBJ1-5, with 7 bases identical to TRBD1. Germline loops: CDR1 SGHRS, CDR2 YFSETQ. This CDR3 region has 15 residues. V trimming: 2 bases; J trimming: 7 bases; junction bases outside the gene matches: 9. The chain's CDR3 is CASSFGTEGGQPQHF. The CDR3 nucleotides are TGCGCCAGCAGCTTCGGGACAGAGGGTGGGCAGCCCCAGCATTTT.

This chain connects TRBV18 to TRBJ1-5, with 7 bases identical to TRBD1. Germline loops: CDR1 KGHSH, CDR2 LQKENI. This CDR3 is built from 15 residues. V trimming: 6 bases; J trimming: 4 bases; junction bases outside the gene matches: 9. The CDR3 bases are TGTGCCAGCTCCCAAACAGGGGTCGGAAATCAGCCCCAGCATTTT. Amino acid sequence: CASSQTGVGNQPQHF.